This T cell receptor (beta chain) was identified during a study of T-cell memory formation after mild COVID-19. Study-wide context: TCR clusters were largely donor specific. Study results and caveats: Later expanders leaned CD4+, whereas clones that contracted between day 15 and 85 were balanced CD4/CD8. Memory cells collected pre-infection included some clones that later responded, suggesting cross-reactive memory joined.

This clonotype was observed a handful of times. Its antigen is unidentified. 5'RACE with constant-segment primers built TCRalpha and TCRbeta cDNA libraries with UMIs. TCRdb redid the calling of the 5' RACE reads with MiXCR, one entry per CDR3 protein. The data contain under 300,000 distinct CDR3 sequences, about a sixth of them singletons. The CDR3 totals 15 residues. Germline CDR1 is SGHTA and CDR2 is FQGNSA. V was trimmed by 1 base and J by 4 bases, leaving 13 bases between them. Sequencing input: PBMCs or a T cell subset sorted from them (not recorded which). The sequence was collected from a man younger than 30 who had mild COVID-19 (a few samples of this study predate the infection). Cell type and time point are not known. The V call is TRBV7-2, the J call TRBJ1-2; D possibly corresponds to TRBD1 (6 bases). The CDR3 loop reads CASSLGSSGAYGYTF. Here the CDR3 DNA reads TGTGCCAGCAGCTTAGGTTCGTCAGGGGCCTATGGCTACACCTTC.